This T cell receptor beta chain was identified in a study of T cell responses to AZD1222 COVID-19 vaccine. Study outcomes and limitations: Females outnumbered males among donors, who were mostly white British; clonal diversity was possibly underestimated. Increases in Spike-specific TCR breadth and depth were seen after two AZD1222 doses.

This clone came up a few times. Its antigen remains unidentified. Data came from immunoSEQ multiplex PCR; TCRdb stores just in-frame clones and leaves some out. The data contain roughly 150,000 clones, more than 80% of them singletons. The CDR3 is 13 residues long. CDR1 and CDR2 (germline): SEHNR, FQNEAQ (reference sequence). Deletions cut 4 bases from V and 4 bases from J, with 8 bases between. The sample consisted of peripheral blood, taken on day 0 of AZD1222 vaccination. This receptor was taken from an adult in good health. The chain uses TRBV7-9 and TRBJ2-1, with D maybe TRBD2 (5 bases). CDR3 sequence: CASSSGGYNEQFF. Written as DNA, the CDR3 is TGTGCCAGCAGCTCCGGAGGATACAATGAGCAGTTCTTC. The variable domain in full, completed from reference TRBV7-9 and TRBJ2-1, reads DTGVSQNPRHKITKRGQNVTFRCDPISEHNRLYWYRQTLGQGPEFLTYFQNEAQLEKSRLLSDRFSAERPKGSFSTLEIQRTEQGDSAMYLCASSSGGYNEQFFGPGTRLTVL.